The following is a T cell receptor beta chain sequence with its context. The data stem from a study of blood T cell repertoires in COVID-19. Study-level information: Sites across the United States, Italy and Spain contributed samples from acute and convalescent COVID-19.

Per the original data handling: Amplification from reference gene primers served as the basis for estimated nucleated cell counts. Generated by immunoSEQ multiplex PCR, the TCRdb table keeps only in-frame clones and is missing some. D and trimming come from the DNA, and the V and J calls and clone size come from that table. The sample carries approximately 41,000 clones, approximately 88% recorded once. The germline V gene encodes CDR1 MNHNS and CDR2 SASEGT. The V and J ends lost 3 bases and 3 bases respectively, with 11 bases between them. CDR3 size: 15 residues. The sequencing input was peripheral blood. The chain couples TRBV6-1 to TRBJ1-4, with D tentatively TRBD1 (6 bases). The receptor comes from a woman aged 40 to 55 with acute or convalescent COVID-19. The CDR3 here is CASSDPRGPNEKLFF. The CDR3 nucleotides are TGTGCCAGCAGTGACCCCAGGGGACCTAATGAAAAACTGTTTTTT.